The 26 T cell receptor beta chains listed next were all sequenced from one sample in a study of blood T cell repertoires in COVID-19 (dated by TCRdb to about 2020). The method behind the library was the immunoSEQ multiplex PCR assay. Entries here come from immuneACCESS through TCRdb and include only in-frame sequences with V and J called. Some clones fail to appear in such tables; in the studies checked, an unresolved V gene covers under half of the shortfall, and the cause of the remainder is unknown. The sample yields about 360,000 clones; 86% were counted once. Jointly, the top ten make up 7.1% of the sample. The sample taken for sequencing was peripheral blood. Receptor source: a woman aged 60-70 years with COVID-19, enrolled during active disease.

V is TRBV6-5 and J is TRBJ1-1, with D tentatively TRBD1 (5 bases). With 1 base removed from V and 4 bases from J, the gap between germline ends came to 13 bases. Germline lookup yields CDR1 MNHEY and CDR2 SVGAGI. There are 15 residues in the CDR3. This chain's CDR3 is CASSYFVGPGTEAFF. CDR3 sequence (DNA): TGTGCCAGCAGTTACTTTGTGGGGCCGGGCACTGAAGCTTTCTTT.

This clone was seen a handful of times. The chain combines TRBV7-9 with TRBJ1-1; TRBD1 aligns across 8 bases. Trimming removed 1 base from V and 1 base from J; junction bases left unmatched: 5. This CDR3 region has 16 residues. Germline assignment: CDR1 SEHNR and CDR2 FQNEAQ (reference sequence). CDR3 protein: CASSLGWGQENTEAFF. CDR3 nucleotides: TGTGCCAGCAGCTTAGGATGGGGACAGGAGAACACTGAAGCTTTCTTT.

About this clone itself: At one of its ends the junction is not consistent with the germline gene, which may arise from a read error. Distinct nucleotide sequences in the sample also encode this CDR3. The chain joins TRBV7-9 to TRBJ2-2; tentatively, D is TRBD2 (5 bases). Germline V gene data show CDR1 as SEHNR and CDR2 as FQNEAQ (reference sequence). The CDR3 consists of 15 residues. The DNA of the CDR3 is TGTGCTAGCAGCCATCATGCGGGGAACACCGGGGAGCTGTTTTTT. It is translated as CASSHHAGNTGELFF.

The J gene is TRBJ2-2, the V gene TRBV11-3; D is undetermined. The CDR3 is 16 residues long. The germline CDR1 and CDR2 sequences are SGHNT and YENEEA. The V gene lost 0 bases and the J gene lost 3 bases, with 11 bases spanning the gap. CDR3 DNA: TGTGCCAGCAGCTTAGAGGGCAGCATGGACACCGGGGAGCTGTTTTTT. Its protein product is CASSLEGSMDTGELFF.

The gene calls are TRBV9 and TRBJ1-2; D is unclear. The V gene lost 3 bases and the J gene lost 5 bases, with 14 bases spanning the gap. CDR1 is SGDLS, CDR2 YYNGEE, per germline. The CDR3 extends over 14 amino acids. CDR3: CASSAQSGYYGYTF. In nucleotides, the CDR3 is TGTGCCAGCAGCGCCCAATCCGGGTATTATGGCTACACCTTC. Together with reference TRBV9 and TRBJ1-2, the CDR3 gives the full variable domain: DSGVTQTPKHLITATGQRVTLRCSPRSGDLSVYWYQQSLDQGLQFLIQYYNGEERAKGNILERFSAQQFPDLHSELNLSSLELGDSALYFCASSAQSGYYGYTFGSGTRLTVV.

CDR3 amino acids: CASSENRGYSPLHF. DNA for the CDR3: TGTGCCAGCAGTGAAAACAGGGGGTATTCACCCCTCCACTTT. The chain uses TRBV6-1 and TRBJ1-6, with 8 bases lining up with TRBD1. Germline lookup yields CDR1 MNHNS and CDR2 SASEGT. With V trimmed by 2 bases and J by 8 bases, 2 bases remained unmatched. This CDR3 is built from 14 residues.

This clone was observed many times. CDR3 loop: CASSLGAGRTDGYTF. Written as DNA, the CDR3 is TGTGCCAGCAGTTTAGGGGCGGGAAGGACGGATGGCTACACCTTC. The chain couples TRBV27 to TRBJ1-2; D may be TRBD1 (5 bases). Germline loops: CDR1 MNHEY, CDR2 SMNVEV (reference sequence). Trimming took off 2 bases at V and 6 bases at J, with 16 bases between the two ends. The CDR3 consists of 15 residues.

CDR3 in DNA: TGTGCTAGTGGTTTGTCACAGGAGTTAACCTTC. Translated: CASGLSQELTF. The chain is built from TRBV12-5 and TRBJ1-2, with D tentatively TRBD1 (5 bases). Germline CDR1 and CDR2: LGHNT and FRNRAP. This CDR3 comprises 11 residues. The V end lost 2 bases, the J end lost 14 bases, and 12 bases lay between the germline ends.

This sequence joins TRBV5-1 and TRBJ2-7; D is ambiguous. Germline-derived CDR1 and CDR2 are SGHRS and YFSETQ. Trimming took 0 bases from V and 7 from J, leaving 17 bases between them. The CDR3 runs to 15 residues. CDR3 sequence: CASSLESAPAWEQYF. The CDR3 nucleotides read TGCGCCAGCAGCTTGGAGTCAGCGCCGGCGTGGGAGCAGTACTTC.

The V call is TRBV2, the J call TRBJ2-7; no definite D call. From germline, CDR1 is SNHLY and CDR2 FYNNEI. This CDR3 has 12 amino acids. Trimming removed 3 bases at V and 3 bases at J, with 6 bases between. The CDR3 DNA follows: TGTGCCAGCAGTGACGGTCTCTACGAGCAGTACTTC. Encoded protein: CASSDGLYEQYF.

This chain connects TRBV29-1 to TRBJ2-1; tentative D call: TRBD1 (6 bases). The CDR3 consists of 13 residues. Germline CDR1 is SQVTM and CDR2 is ANQGSEA. Trimming shortened V by 4 bases and J by 6 bases, and 13 bases separated the two germline ends. The CDR3 DNA follows: TGCAGCGTTGGGGGTACAGGGCTCAATGAGCAGTTCTTC. Amino acid sequence: CSVGGTGLNEQFF.

The chain has TRBV6-2 or TRBV6-3 and TRBJ1-5; the match to TRBD1 covers 9 bases. Germline V gene sequence: CDR1 MNHEY, CDR2 SVGEGT. V dropped 0 bases and J dropped 3; count of bases not matched to a gene: 3. The CDR3 is made up of 16 amino acids. The CDR3 protein is CASSYSGTGNNQPQHF. The CDR3 DNA is TGTGCCAGCAGTTACTCAGGGACAGGGAACAATCAGCCCCAGCATTTT.

The chain recombines TRBV7-8 with TRBJ2-7; no firm D call. The germline gives CDR1 SGHVS, CDR2 FQNEAQ. V was pared by 1 base and J by 2 bases, with 9 bases between. The CDR3 totals 14 residues. CDR3 sequence reads: CASSLDMGTYEQYF. DNA of the CDR3: TGTGCCAGCAGCTTAGATATGGGCACCTACGAGCAGTACTTC.

Note on this clone: The same CDR3 also results from other DNA sequences found in this sample. This rearrangement joins TRBV12-3 or TRBV12-4 to TRBJ2-3; D ambiguous. Trimming took off 7 bases at V and 0 bases at J, with 2 bases between the two ends. The CDR3 length is 11 residues. CDR3 in amino acids: CASTSTDTQYF. The CDR3, as DNA: TGTGCCAGCACTAGCACAGATACGCAGTATTTT.

V usage is TRBV7-3 and J usage is TRBJ1-2; 8 bases map to TRBD1. From germline, CDR1 is SGHTA and CDR2 FQGTGA. The CDR3 is 15 residues long. V shed 3 bases and J 6 bases; nucleotides not matched to a gene: 9. CDR3 DNA: TGTGCCAGCAGCTTCGCATCAGGGGGCGCCCATGGCTACACCTTC. This sequence encodes CASSFASGGAHGYTF.

This chain uses TRBV5-4 with TRBJ2-3; D is perhaps TRBD2 (6 bases). The CDR3 runs to 15 residues. V was cut by 0 bases and J by 1 base, with 9 bases left in between. Germline CDR1 and CDR2: SGHNT and YYREEE (reference sequence). CDR3 coding DNA: TGTGCCAGCAGCTTGGCGGGGGTGGGCACAGATACGCAGTATTTT. Translating gives CASSLAGVGTDTQYF.

This chain links TRBV10-2 with TRBJ2-1; 9 bases agree with TRBD1. The V gene end was trimmed by 5 bases and the J gene end by 8 bases; junction bases not matched to a gene: 10. The CDR3 consists of 15 residues. CDR1 is WSHSY and CDR2 is SAAADI in the germline V gene. Here the CDR3 DNA reads TGCGCCAGCAGTATTACAGGGGGCTTGGTGGATGAGCAGTTCTTC. The encoded protein is CASSITGGLVDEQFF.

V usage is TRBV7-9 and J usage is TRBJ1-2; D possibly corresponds to TRBD1 (5 bases). The V gene lost 5 bases and the J gene lost 6 bases, with 16 bases spanning the gap. This CDR3 is built from 14 residues. Germline-derived CDR1 and CDR2 are SEHNR and FQNEAQ (reference sequence). The CDR3, as DNA: TGTGCCAGCAGCAAACGGCAGCGGGGGAATGGCTACACCTTC. Translated, it gives CASSKRQRGNGYTF.

This chain uses TRBV5-6 with TRBJ1-2; 9 nucleotides align to TRBD1. The CDR3 runs to 16 residues. The V segment lost 3 bases and the J segment 0 bases; nucleotides outside the gene matches: 6. Germline CDR1 SGHDT, CDR2 YYEEEE. The CDR3 DNA is TGTGCCAGCAGCTCCATCACAGGGGGCGCTAACTATGGCTACACCTTC. The encoded protein is CASSSITGGANYGYTF.

V and J are TRBV6-5 and TRBJ2-7, with D perhaps TRBD1 (5 bases). Trimming stripped 4 bases from V and 3 bases from J, with 10 bases between. CDR3 size: 13 residues. Germline-derived CDR1 and CDR2 are MNHEY and SVGAGI. The CDR3 nucleotides read TGTGCCAGCAGTTTTCGACAGAACTACGAGCAGTACTTC. As protein: CASSFRQNYEQYF.

The chain carries TRBV5-5 and TRBJ1-1, with 8 bases that match TRBD1. This CDR3 is 16 amino acids long. CDR1 is SGHKS, CDR2 YYEKEE, per germline (reference sequence). The V segment lost 2 bases and the J segment 0 bases; nucleotides outside the gene matches: 6. CDR3 DNA sequence: TGTGCCAGCAGCTTTCTGCAGGGGGCGTTGAACACTGAAGCTTTCTTT. Its translation is CASSFLQGALNTEAFF.

CDR3 residues: CASRGGGRNTIYF. CDR3 in DNA: TGTGCCAGCAGGGGTGGAGGGAGAAACACCATATATTTT. The chain couples TRBV28 to TRBJ1-3; the D is unclear. Per germline, CDR1 MDHEN and CDR2 SYDVKM. Trimming removed 6 bases at V and 5 bases at J, with 11 bases between. The CDR3 sequence is 13 residues long. The full variable domain, completed using reference TRBV28 and TRBJ1-3, is DVKVTQSSRYLVKRTGEKVFLECVQDMDHENMFWYRQDPGLGLRLIYFSYDVKMKEKGDIPEGYSVSREKKERFSLILESASTNQTSMYLCASRGGGRNTIYFGEGSWLTVV.

The chain employs TRBV7-2 and TRBJ1-6; 11 nucleotides agree with TRBD1. V lost 5 bases to trimming and J lost 9 bases; unmatched junction nucleotides: 6. CDR3 length: 15 amino acids. Germline loops: CDR1 SGHTA, CDR2 FQGNSA. The CDR3 reads CASSPRDRGSSPLHF. The CDR3 DNA reads as TGTGCCAGCAGCCCCAGGGACAGGGGGAGTTCACCCCTCCACTTT.

This rearrangement joins TRBV16 to TRBJ1-5; D unresolved. The CDR3 totals 16 residues. V was pared by 1 base and J by 0 bases, with 10 bases between. Germline lookup yields CDR1 KGHSY and CDR2 FQNENV. CDR3: CASSQWRWDSNQPQHF. The CDR3 nucleotides are TGTGCCAGCAGCCAATGGAGGTGGGATAGCAATCAGCCCCAGCATTTT. Looking up the rest from reference TRBV16 and TRBJ1-5 gives the full variable domain: GEEVAQTPKHLVRGEGQKAKLYCAPIKGHSYVFWYQQVLKNEFKFLISFQNENVFDETGMPKERFSAKCLPNSPCSLEIQATKLEDSAVYFCASSQWRWDSNQPQHFGDGTRLSIL.

CDR3 amino acids: CASSIKVQYVSQPQHF. Written as DNA, the CDR3 is TGTGCCAGTAGTATCAAAGTGCAATACGTGAGTCAGCCCCAGCATTTT. V gene TRBV19 combines with J gene TRBJ1-5; D is unclear. Germline values: CDR1 LNHDA, CDR2 SQIVND (reference sequence). Trimming took off 3 bases at V and 6 bases at J, with 18 bases between the two ends. The CDR3 is made up of 16 amino acids.

The chain links TRBV6-6 to TRBJ2-5; 9 nucleotides line up with TRBD1. CDR3 length equals 16 residues. Trimming removed 0 bases from V and 4 bases from J; junction bases left unmatched: 6. The V gene's germline CDR1 is MNHNY and CDR2 SVGAGI (reference sequence). CDR3 nucleotide sequence: TGTGCCAGCAGTTACTCCCCGGGACAGGGAAGAGAGACCCAGTACTTC. This gives the protein CASSYSPGQGRETQYF.